The sequence of this T cell receptor (beta chain) was determined in a study of technical replicates of blood from several donors listed by TCRdb under 2017. To prepare the library, the immunoSEQ multiplex PCR assay was applied. TCRdb holds this immuneACCESS table with in-frame rearrangements only. Some clones are missing; in checked studies, unresolved V genes explain under half, and the rest has no known cause. A total of under 85,000 clones appear in this sample, 93% of them only once. Jointly, the top ten make up 0.2% to 0.25% of the sample. The germline V gene specifies MGHRA as CDR1 and YSYEKL as CDR2. Spanning cysteine to phenylalanine, the CDR3 consists of 17 amino acids. Of the read, only the CDR3 DNA is kept; its 51 bases are in frame from base 1. At the junction V is shortened by 0 bases and J by 2 bases; bases outside the gene matches: 7. On this clone itself: No antigen is known for it. No quality values exist for individual bases; no much larger clone is one base distant.

Recombination joined TRBV4-1 with TRBJ1-2; 9 nucleotides in the junction match TRBD1. The material sequenced was T cells isolated from PBMCs. The clonotype comes from a human donor in good health. The CDR3 amino acid sequence is: CASSQDRGGQGNYGYTF. The nucleotide sequence reads as follows: TGCGCCAGCAGCCAAGATCGGGGGGGACAGGGAAACTATGGCTACACCTTC.